This T cell receptor (beta chain) was sequenced in a study of blood T cell repertoires in COVID-19. Sequencing was performed with immunoSEQ multiplex PCR; in TCRdb, only in-frame clones are kept and a portion is missing. The repertoire has roughly 250,000 clones, just over 90% of them found once; the top ten carry over 1.5%. Which cohort a participant joined came from the clinical history participants gave. Germline CDR1 MNHEY, CDR2 SMNVEV (reference sequence). V was trimmed by 5 bases and J by 4 bases, leaving 14 bases between them. The CDR3 extends over 14 amino acids. This chain links TRBV27 with TRBJ1-1; D is uncertain. The sequence came from a woman between 18 and 30 years old who had recovered from COVID-19. The sample was PBMCs or T cells enriched from blood (not recorded which). The CDR3 DNA reads as TGTGCCAGCAGTCCCAGGTTTTTTGGCACTGAAGCTTTCTTT. Translating gives CASSPRFFGTEAFF.